The 5 T cell receptor beta chains below were found in one sample sequenced in a study of blood T cell repertoires in COVID-19. Assay: immunoSEQ multiplex PCR; the TCRdb copy retains only in-frame clones and omits some. The table has around 310,000 clones, around 87% seen once. The sample was peripheral blood. The receptors derive from a woman between 35 and 50 years old with COVID-19, enrolled during active disease.

The V and J genes are TRBV7-8 and TRBJ1-5; D gene unclear. The CDR3 runs 13 residues. Germline CDR1 reads SGHVS; CDR2 reads FQNEAQ. V lost 5 bases, J lost 0 bases, and 5 bases lay in between. CDR3 DNA sequence: TGTGCCAGCAGCGTCGTTAGCAATCAGCCCCAGCATTTT. Protein sequence: CASSVVSNQPQHF. Using reference TRBV7-8 and TRBJ1-5 for the parts outside the CDR3, the full variable domain is GAGVSQSPRYKVAKRGQDVALRCDPISGHVSLFWYQQALGQGPEFLTYFQNEAQLDKSGLPSDRFFAERPEGSVSTLKIQRTQQEDSAVYLCASSVVSNQPQHFGDGTRLSIL.

In this sample, this clone turned up a few times. The chain joins TRBV10-1 to TRBJ1-6; 8 positions agree with TRBD1. The CDR3 runs to 17 residues. Germline values: CDR1 WNHNN, CDR2 SYGVQD (reference sequence). J was trimmed by 7 bases and V by 1 base; bases with no gene match: 9. CDR3 sequence: CASSEYIPDRENSPLHF. The CDR3 DNA reads TGCGCCAGCAGTGAGTATATTCCGGACAGGGAGAATTCACCCCTCCACTTT.

The chain is built from TRBV15 and TRBJ2-3; possibly TRBD2 for D (7 bases). The length of the CDR3 is 16 residues. CDR1 LNHNV and CDR2 YYDKDF come from the germline V gene (reference sequence). V lost 1 base, J lost 3 bases, and 14 bases lay in between. CDR3 region: CATSRGRGQGTDTQYF. CDR3 sequence (DNA): TGTGCCACCAGCAGAGGGCGGGGGCAAGGGACAGATACGCAGTATTTT.

For the CDR3, the DNA is TGTGCCGGACAGGGGGACTATAATTCACCCCTCCACTTT. It translates to CAGQGDYNSPLHF. The V gene is TRBV2, the J gene TRBJ1-6; 10 positions agree with TRBD1. From germline, CDR1 is SNHLY and CDR2 FYNNEI. After removal of 11 bases from V and 3 bases from J, the junction contained 1 base not matched to a gene. The CDR3 contains 13 residues.

This clone has just one count. The rearrangement joins TRBV28 to TRBJ2-7, with D uncertain. The CDR3 has 11 residues. Trimming took 4 bases from V and 3 from J, leaving 4 bases between them. Germline CDR1 reads MDHEN; CDR2 reads SYDVKM. The CDR3 DNA reads TGTGCCAGCAGTTCCTACTACGAGCAGTACTTC. Its protein is CASSSYYEQYF.